Sequencing of this T cell receptor beta chain was carried out in a study of blood T cell repertoires in COVID-19. In the study overall: Donors in the United States, Italy and Spain gave samples during acute or convalescent COVID-19. T cells, B-cell-depleted T cells, or PBMCs supplied cDNA or gDNA.

Generated by immunoSEQ multiplex PCR, the TCRdb table keeps only in-frame clones and is missing some. The sample consists of hundreds of thousands of clones, roughly nine tenths of them appearing once. The CDR3 extends over 10 amino acids. From germline, CDR1 is GTSNPN and CDR2 SVGIG (reference sequence). Trimming removed 2 bases from V and 8 bases from J, with 6 bases in between. The chain is built from TRBV30 and TRBJ1-2; D remains ambiguous. The sequence was collected from a man aged 35 to 55 with acute or convalescent COVID-19. Specimen: peripheral blood. CDR3 DNA sequence: TGTGCCTGGAGTCCCCGGGGCTACACCTTC. Encoded protein: CAWSPRGYTF.